This entry features one TCR beta chain sequence. It is unclear where the CDR3 begins or ends on the DNA, so no DNA is shown, and the CDR3 is as TCRdb lists it. This entry belongs to a study of response to subunit inactivated influenza vaccine. Termini included, the CDR3 measures 16 amino acids. Germline lookup yields CDR1 LGHNA and CDR2 YSLEER. A single record per CDR3 protein comes from TCRdb applying MiXCR to the RT-PCR reads. The sample gives about 780,000 distinct CDR3 sequences, less than 20% of which show up once; about 11% is in the top ten. The starting material was PBMCs from blood, obtained approximately 5 days after vaccination. V usage is TRBV4-3 and J usage is TRBJ2-2; whether TRBD1, the table's D call, matches the DNA was not checked. The TCR comes from a man aged 50 to 59 who received an inactivated influenza vaccine. The CDR3 protein is CASSRAWGGGTGELVF.